The present TCR beta chain was sequenced within a study of T cell changes during pregnancy in multiple sclerosis. Germline CDR1 is SNHLY and CDR2 is FYNNEI. This CDR3 is built from 15 residues. After removal of 6 bases from V and 1 base from J, the junction contained 9 bases not matched to a gene. The repertoire was sequenced with immunoSEQ multiplex PCR; TCRdb's copy has only in-frame clones and lacks some. The table lists some 70,000 clones, more than 85% of them singletons, with under 3% in the top ten. The clonotype was recovered from a female donor with multiple sclerosis, enrolled in a pregnancy study. The sequencing used peripheral blood, collected in the first trimester of pregnancy. The V gene is TRBV2, the J gene TRBJ2-7; 7 nucleotides match TRBD1. CDR3 DNA sequence: TGTGCCAGCAGAGGACCCCGACAGGGATCCTACGAGCAGTACTTC. Amino acids: CASRGPRQGSYEQYF.